These 24 T cell receptor beta chains were all obtained from the same sample, sequenced in a study of cytomegalovirus exposure and HLA in healthy donors. Use of 60 Vbeta and 13 Jbeta primers characterized the PCR. Data came from immunoSEQ multiplex PCR; TCRdb stores just in-frame clones and leaves some out. The table records 120,000 to 150,000 clones, approximately 80% of them present only once. The sequenced sample was PBMCs. Receptors originate from a male donor in good health and CMV-seronegative.

This chain links TRBV28 with TRBJ1-5, with a possible D match to TRBD1 (6 bases). V lost 8 bases, J lost 3 bases, and 20 bases lay in between. Looked up from germline, CDR1 is MDHEN and CDR2 is SYDVKM. This CDR3 spans 16 amino acids. The CDR3 spells CASHSYFDRPNQPQHF. CDR3 bases: TGTGCCAGCCACTCTTATTTCGACAGGCCCAATCAGCCCCAGCATTTT.

The chain employs TRBV30 and TRBJ2-5, with 11 nucleotides matching TRBD2. The CDR3 is 13 amino acids. V lost 1 base, J lost 5 bases, and 0 bases stayed unmatched. Germline V gene data show CDR1 as GTSNPN and CDR2 as SVGIG (reference sequence). The CDR3 DNA reads TGTGCCTGGAGTGGACTAGCGGGGGAGACCCAGTACTTC. Translating gives CAWSGLAGETQYF.

This clone was counted only a few times. The chain uses TRBV6-1 and TRBJ1-4, with D maybe TRBD1 (6 bases). Trimming removed 6 bases from V and 3 bases from J, with 11 bases in between. Germline CDR1 is MNHNS and CDR2 is SASEGT. This CDR3 contains 14 residues. The CDR3 nucleotides are TGTGCCAGCAGGCTGACAGGTGCTAATGAAAAACTGTTTTTT. This encodes CASRLTGANEKLFF.

The chain links TRBV19 to TRBJ2-7; weak D call: TRBD1 (7 bases). This CDR3 contains 15 residues. Germline-derived CDR1 and CDR2 are LNHDA and SQIVND (reference sequence). V lost 5 bases, J lost 1 base, and 15 bases lay in between. The CDR3 DNA follows: TGTGCCAGTAGTCTAAGACAGGGAGGTTCCTACGAGCAGTACTTC. It encodes CASSLRQGGSYEQYF.

This chain links TRBV9 with TRBJ2-3; unclear D gene. V was pared by 0 bases and J by 0 bases, with 8 bases between. Germline-derived CDR1 and CDR2 are SGDLS and YYNGEE. The CDR3 is 15 amino acids. The CDR3 sequence is CASSVGLVSTDTQYF. The CDR3 DNA reads as TGTGCCAGCAGCGTAGGCCTAGTGAGCACAGATACGCAGTATTTT. The full variable domain, completed using reference TRBV9 and TRBJ2-3, is DSGVTQTPKHLITATGQRVTLRCSPRSGDLSVYWYQQSLDQGLQFLIQYYNGEERAKGNILERFSAQQFPDLHSELNLSSLELGDSALYFCASSVGLVSTDTQYFGPGTRLTVL.

This clone was counted a few times. The chain joins TRBV2 to TRBJ1-1; TRBD1 matches at 9 bases. CDR1 SNHLY and CDR2 FYNNEI come from the germline V gene. V was pared by 6 bases and J by 5 bases, with 4 bases of the junction left unmatched. CDR3 length: 13 residues. The CDR3 loop is CASSDDRGTEAFF. The DNA for the CDR3 is TGTGCCAGCAGCGACGACAGGGGGACTGAAGCTTTCTTT.

This chain connects TRBV28 to TRBJ1-5; D perhaps matches TRBD1 (5 bases). The CDR3 has 16 amino acids. Germline loops: CDR1 MDHEN, CDR2 SYDVKM. The germline V and J ends were trimmed by 3 bases and 2 bases, with 14 bases remaining between them. CDR3 protein: CASSFRGERGNQPQHF. CDR3 sequence (DNA): TGTGCCAGCAGTTTCCGGGGGGAAAGGGGCAATCAGCCCCAGCATTTT.

The CDR3: CASSLVGLLPGTDTQYF. As DNA, the CDR3 is TGTGCCAGCAGTTTAGTCGGACTCCTGCCGGGCACAGATACGCAGTATTTT. The chain is built from TRBV27 and TRBJ2-3; D is perhaps TRBD2 (5 bases). Germline V gene data show CDR1 as MNHEY and CDR2 as SMNVEV (reference sequence). The V end was cut by 2 bases, the J end by 1 base, with 16 bases between. This CDR3 has 17 residues.

The genes are TRBV4-2 and TRBJ2-1; 7 bases match TRBD2. Germline loops: CDR1 LGHNA, CDR2 YNFKEQ. V gave up 0 bases and J gave up 0 bases; unmatched junction bases: 8. This CDR3 comprises 18 residues. The CDR3 DNA reads as TGTGCCAGCAGCCAAGATGGGTCCGGGAGGTTCTCCTACAATGAGCAGTTCTTC. This sequence encodes CASSQDGSGRFSYNEQFF.

J is TRBJ2-7 and V is TRBV30; TRBD1 matches at 8 bases. The CDR3 totals 13 residues. From germline, CDR1 is GTSNPN and CDR2 SVGIG (reference sequence). J gave up 8 bases and V 8 bases, and 14 bases lay outside the gene matches. CDR3 region: CAGEDRETTKQYF. As DNA, the CDR3 is TGTGCCGGGGAGGACAGGGAGACTACGAAGCAGTACTTC.

The chain is built from TRBV5-1 and TRBJ2-5; the match to TRBD1 covers 7 bases. Germline lookup yields CDR1 SGHRS and CDR2 YFSETQ. Losses at the gene ends were 2 bases for V and 3 bases for J; bases not matched to a gene: 10. The CDR3 loop spans 16 amino acids. CDR3 loop: CASSLSGDSKKETQYF. The CDR3 DNA is TGCGCCAGCAGCTTATCCGGGGACAGTAAAAAAGAGACCCAGTACTTC.

The chain recombines TRBV5-6 with TRBJ2-7, with 7 bases identical to TRBD2. The CDR3 has 14 amino acids. J lost 3 bases, V lost 1 base, and 4 bases had no gene match. Germline CDR1 reads SGHDT; CDR2 reads YYEEEE. The CDR3 is CASSLLPSGYEQYF. CDR3 nucleotide sequence: TGTGCCAGCAGCTTGTTACCTAGCGGCTACGAGCAGTACTTC.

This clone has just one count. The rearrangement links TRBV5-5 to TRBJ2-7; 9 bases agree with TRBD2. CDR3 length: 20 amino acids. The junction had 25 bases not matched to a gene; V was cut back by 4 bases and J by 5 bases. Germline V gives CDR1 SGHKS, CDR2 YYEKEE (reference sequence). The CDR3 region has the DNA TGTGCCAGCAGCCGCTATGGGGGGGCGGGAGGGCCGGGATTCCTCCACGAGCAGTACTTC. This translates into CASSRYGGAGGPGFLHEQYF.

This chain uses TRBV2 with TRBJ1-4; tentative D call: TRBD1 (5 bases). Germline CDR1 and CDR2: SNHLY and FYNNEI. V was cut by 8 bases and J by 2 bases, with 18 bases left in between. The CDR3 runs to 16 residues. CDR3 amino acids: CASRIGGPTTNEKLFF. The CDR3 region has the DNA TGTGCCAGCCGCATCGGGGGTCCCACTACTAATGAAAAACTGTTTTTT.

As for this clone: Sequence at one end of the junction differs from germline and may be a read error. The chain recombines TRBV5-4 with TRBJ2-2, with 12 bases matching TRBD2. Germline V gene sequence: CDR1 SGHNT, CDR2 YYREEE (reference sequence). The length of the CDR3 is 20 residues. CDR3 sequence: CASSPGELAGGLRTTGELFF. CDR3 nucleotide sequence: TGTGCCAGCAGCCCGGGGGAGCTAGCGGGAGGGCTCCGAACCACCGGAGAGCTGTTTTTT.

The genes are TRBV19 and TRBJ2-1, with D perhaps TRBD2 (6 bases). The CDR3 is 17 amino acids. CDR1 LNHDA and CDR2 SQIVND come from the germline V gene (reference sequence). Trimming removed 0 bases at V and 0 bases at J, with 12 bases between. CDR3 sequence reads: CASSIETSPSSYNEQFF. CDR3 sequence (DNA): TGTGCCAGTAGTATAGAAACTAGCCCGAGCTCCTACAATGAGCAGTTCTTC.

The V gene is TRBV7-9, the J gene TRBJ2-7, with a possible D match to TRBD1 (6 bases). The CDR3 spans 13 residues. Looked up from germline, CDR1 is SEHNR and CDR2 is FQNEAQ (reference sequence). DNA for the CDR3: TGTTCCGTCACCCCAGGGGCATCCTACGAGCAGTACTTC. It is translated as CSVTPGASYEQYF.

There are a few counts of this clone. The rearrangement joins TRBV7-6 to TRBJ2-7, with TRBD1 as a possible D gene (6 bases). The CDR3 spans 17 residues. Trimming took 4 bases from V and 1 from J, leaving 20 bases between them. CDR1 is SGHVS, CDR2 FNYEAQ, per germline. CDR3 nucleotides: TGTGCCAGCAGCTCGAGGCTACAGGGCTCAAAATCCTACGAGCAGTACTTC. Amino acid sequence: CASSSRLQGSKSYEQYF.

This clone was seen a few times. This chain uses TRBV5-6 with TRBJ2-1; D call uncertain. CDR1 is SGHDT and CDR2 is YYEEEE in the germline V gene. V lost 3 bases and J 3 bases, leaving 4 bases between the germline ends. This CDR3 region has 12 residues. CDR3 nucleotide sequence: TGTGCCAGCAGCTCCTACTACAATGAGCAGTTCTTC. The encoded protein is CASSSYYNEQFF.

A note on this clone: At the DNA level, this CDR3 is encoded by other sequences in the same sample as well. The J gene is TRBJ2-5, the V gene TRBV6-5; D may be TRBD1 (5 bases). The V gene's germline CDR1 is MNHEY and CDR2 SVGAGI. The CDR3 has 13 amino acids. The germline V and J ends were trimmed by 1 base and 8 bases, with 11 bases remaining between them. The CDR3 sequence: CASSYLDRETQYF. As DNA, the CDR3 is TGTGCCAGCAGTTACTTAGACAGAGAAACCCAGTACTTC.

The V call is TRBV2, the J call TRBJ1-2, with D tentatively TRBD1 (5 bases). The V gene's germline CDR1 is SNHLY and CDR2 FYNNEI. V lost 3 bases and J lost 5, with 10 bases in between. CDR3 length equals 13 residues. The CDR3 DNA reads TGTGCCAGCAGTGAGGACAAAACGTATGGCTACACCTTC. Translating it yields CASSEDKTYGYTF.

The sample holds one count of this clone. The J gene is TRBJ2-5, the V gene TRBV14, with D possibly being TRBD2 (6 bases). This CDR3 is built from 12 residues. Trimming removed 3 bases at V and 7 bases at J, with 9 bases between. The germline V gene encodes CDR1 SGHDN and CDR2 FVKESK. DNA for the CDR3: TGTGCCAGCAGCCACGGGGGAGGGACCCAGTACTTC. It yields the protein CASSHGGGTQYF.

The CDR3 protein is CASWDRTRNTIYF. CDR3 bases: TGTGCCAGTTGGGACAGGACAAGGAACACCATATATTTT. The V call is TRBV6-1, the J call TRBJ1-3; 8 bases line up with TRBD1. V trimming: 9 bases; J trimming: 7 bases; junction bases outside the gene matches: 8. Looked up from germline, CDR1 is MNHNS and CDR2 is SASEGT. This CDR3 contains 13 residues.

This chain links TRBV12-1 with TRBJ2-7; the DNA was not compared with TRBD2, the D call given in the table. TRBV12-1 is marked as a pseudogene. The CDR3 consists of 15 residues. This CDR3 is CASSFGMTYVYEQYF. CDR3 sequence (DNA): TGTGCCAGCAGCTTTGGTATGACTTACGTCTACGAGCAGTACTTC.